This entry lists 4 T cell receptor beta chains sequenced from one sample in a study of shared clonotypes between healthy human individuals. TCRdb's table, derived via immunoSEQ multiplex PCR, lists solely in-frame clones and lacks some. The sample has 520,000 or so clones; about four fifths are singletons. Sequencing was carried out using PBMCs. The receptors here all came from a middle-aged woman in good health. Some clones in this sample may be carry-over from other donors' samples.

The chain uses TRBV11-3 and TRBJ2-1, with D unresolved. V gave up 5 bases and J gave up 0 bases, with 14 bases separating them. The CDR3 extends over 16 amino acids. CDR1 SGHNT and CDR2 YENEEA come from the germline V gene. The CDR3 is CASSPASASSYNEQFF. The CDR3 coding sequence is TGTGCCAGCAGCCCCGCTAGTGCGAGCTCCTACAATGAGCAGTTCTTC.

This clone was seen a single time. The genes are TRBV5-1 and TRBJ2-5; D is undetermined. V lost 0 bases and J 4 bases, leaving 4 bases between the germline ends. The CDR3 is 12 amino acids. The V gene's germline CDR1 is SGHRS and CDR2 YFSETQ. The CDR3 protein is CASSLEGETQYF. The CDR3 DNA is TGCGCCAGCAGCTTGGAGGGAGAGACCCAGTACTTC. Looking up the rest from reference TRBV5-1 and TRBJ2-5 gives the full variable domain: KAGVTQTPRYLIKTRGQQVTLSCSPISGHRSVSWYQQTPGQGLQFLFEYFSETQRNKGNFPGRFSGRQFSNSRSEMNVSTLELGDSALYLCASSLEGETQYFGPGTRLLVL.

This sequence joins TRBV6-5 and TRBJ2-7, with TRBD2 matching 7 bases. Germline assignment: CDR1 MNHEY and CDR2 SVGAGI. V lost 0 bases to trimming and J lost 6 bases; unmatched junction nucleotides: 5. There are 14 residues in the CDR3. The CDR3 sequence is CASSYSAGVSEQYF. The CDR3 DNA reads as TGTGCCAGCAGTTACTCGGCGGGAGTAAGCGAGCAGTACTTC.

This chain connects TRBV10-1 to TRBJ2-7; no clear D. V was clipped by 8 bases and J by 4 bases, with 24 bases between them. The CDR3 has 16 residues. In germline, CDR1 is WNHNN, CDR2 SYGVQD (reference sequence). The CDR3: CASRMVGDSIRYEQYF. The CDR3 nucleotides read TGCGCCAGCCGGATGGTAGGAGACTCTATCCGGTACGAGCAGTACTTC.